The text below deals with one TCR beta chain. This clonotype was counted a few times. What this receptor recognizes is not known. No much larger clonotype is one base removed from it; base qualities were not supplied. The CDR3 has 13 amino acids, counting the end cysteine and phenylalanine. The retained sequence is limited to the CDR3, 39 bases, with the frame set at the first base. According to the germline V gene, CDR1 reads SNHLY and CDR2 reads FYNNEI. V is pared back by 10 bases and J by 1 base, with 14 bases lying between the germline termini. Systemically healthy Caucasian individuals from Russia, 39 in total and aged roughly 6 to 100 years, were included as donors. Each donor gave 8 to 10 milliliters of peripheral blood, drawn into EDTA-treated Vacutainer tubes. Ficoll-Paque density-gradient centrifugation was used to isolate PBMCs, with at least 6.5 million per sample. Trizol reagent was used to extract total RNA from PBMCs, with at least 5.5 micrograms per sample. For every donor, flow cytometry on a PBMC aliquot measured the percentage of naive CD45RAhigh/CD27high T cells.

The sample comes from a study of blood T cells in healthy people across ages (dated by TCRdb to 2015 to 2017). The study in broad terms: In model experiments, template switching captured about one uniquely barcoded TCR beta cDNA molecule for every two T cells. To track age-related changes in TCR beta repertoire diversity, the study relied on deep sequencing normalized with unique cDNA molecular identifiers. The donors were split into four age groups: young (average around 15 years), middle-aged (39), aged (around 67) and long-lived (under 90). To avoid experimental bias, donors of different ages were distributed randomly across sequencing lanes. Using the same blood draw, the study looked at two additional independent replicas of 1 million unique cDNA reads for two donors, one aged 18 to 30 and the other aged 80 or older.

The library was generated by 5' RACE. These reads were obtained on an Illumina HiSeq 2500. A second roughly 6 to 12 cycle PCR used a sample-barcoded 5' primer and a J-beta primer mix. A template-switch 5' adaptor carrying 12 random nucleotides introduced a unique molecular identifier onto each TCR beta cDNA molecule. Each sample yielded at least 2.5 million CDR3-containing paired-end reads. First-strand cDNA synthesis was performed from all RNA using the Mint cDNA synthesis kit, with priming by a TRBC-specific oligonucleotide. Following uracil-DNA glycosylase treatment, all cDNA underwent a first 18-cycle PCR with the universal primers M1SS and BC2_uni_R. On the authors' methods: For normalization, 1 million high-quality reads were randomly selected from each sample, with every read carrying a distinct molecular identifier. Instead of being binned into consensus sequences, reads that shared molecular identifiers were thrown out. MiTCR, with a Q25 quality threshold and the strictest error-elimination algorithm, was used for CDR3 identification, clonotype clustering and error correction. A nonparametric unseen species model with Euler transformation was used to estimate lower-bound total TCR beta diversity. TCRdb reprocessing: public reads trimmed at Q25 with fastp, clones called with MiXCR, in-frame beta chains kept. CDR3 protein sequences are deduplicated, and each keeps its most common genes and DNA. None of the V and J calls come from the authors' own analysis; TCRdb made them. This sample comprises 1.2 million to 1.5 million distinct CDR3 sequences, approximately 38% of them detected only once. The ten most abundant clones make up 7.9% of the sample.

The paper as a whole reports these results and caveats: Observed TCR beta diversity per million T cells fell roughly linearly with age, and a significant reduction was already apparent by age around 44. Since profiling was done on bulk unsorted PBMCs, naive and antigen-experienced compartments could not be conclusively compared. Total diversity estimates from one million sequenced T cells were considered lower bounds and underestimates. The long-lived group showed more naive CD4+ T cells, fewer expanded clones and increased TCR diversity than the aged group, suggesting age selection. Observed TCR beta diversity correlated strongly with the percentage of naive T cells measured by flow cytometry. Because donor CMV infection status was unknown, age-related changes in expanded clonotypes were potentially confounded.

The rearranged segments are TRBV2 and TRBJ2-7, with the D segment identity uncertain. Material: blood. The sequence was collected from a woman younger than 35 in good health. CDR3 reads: CATIRPPSYEQYF. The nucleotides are TGTGCCACCATCCGCCCTCCTTCCTACGAGCAGTACTTC.